This T cell receptor beta chain appears in the sequencing data of a study of long-term antiretroviral therapy in people with HIV. Study findings and constraints: Collection of the blood took place between about 2003 and 2018. The ART regimens in use then may have been less effective than current ones.

V lost 2 bases and J lost 3, with 8 bases in between. The CDR3 runs 13 residues. Germline values: CDR1 SGHNT, CDR2 YYREEE (reference sequence). A single count supports this clone. Its antigen is not known. Assay version v3.0 of immunoSEQ was used, and it was run at survey level. The table came from immunoSEQ multiplex PCR; TCRdb's copy has only in-frame clones and leaves some out. Of some 48,000 clones in the sample, 80% to 90% were seen once. The source is a woman aged 18-29 years with HIV. The V gene is TRBV5-4, the J gene TRBJ1-1, with TRBD1 as a possible D gene (6 bases). Sequenced material: unsorted PBMCs, taken 0.8 years after starting antiretroviral therapy. CDR3 loop: CASSLQGYTEAFF. CDR3 in DNA: TGTGCCAGCAGCTTACAGGGCTACACTGAAGCTTTCTTT. Full variable domain (missing parts from reference TRBV5-4 and TRBJ1-1): ETGVTQSPTHLIKTRGQQVTLRCSSQSGHNTVSWYQQALGQGPQFIFQYYREEENGRGNFPPRFSGLQFPNYSSELNVNALELDDSALYLCASSLQGYTEAFFGQGTRLTVV.